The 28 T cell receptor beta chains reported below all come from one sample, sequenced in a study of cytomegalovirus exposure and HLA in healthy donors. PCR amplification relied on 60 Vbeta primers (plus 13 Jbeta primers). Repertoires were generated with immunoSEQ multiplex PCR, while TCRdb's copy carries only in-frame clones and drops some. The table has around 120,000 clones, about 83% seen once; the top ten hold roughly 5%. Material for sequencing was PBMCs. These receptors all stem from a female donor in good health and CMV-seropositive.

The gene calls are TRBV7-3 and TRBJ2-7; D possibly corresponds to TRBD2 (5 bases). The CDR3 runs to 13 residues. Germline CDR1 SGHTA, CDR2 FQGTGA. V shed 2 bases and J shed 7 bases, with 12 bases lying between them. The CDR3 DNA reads TGTGCCAGCAGCTTAGGTCCCTCGGGGGAGCAGTACTTC. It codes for CASSLGPSGEQYF.

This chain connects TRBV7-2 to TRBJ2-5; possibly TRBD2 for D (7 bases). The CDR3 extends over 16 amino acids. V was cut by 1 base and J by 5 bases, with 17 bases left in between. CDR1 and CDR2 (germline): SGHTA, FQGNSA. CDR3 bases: TGTGCCAGCAGCTTAGGGGATTCGGGGGGCAGGGAGACCCAGTACTTC. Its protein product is CASSLGDSGGRETQYF. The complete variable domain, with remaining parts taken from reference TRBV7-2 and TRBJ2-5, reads GAGVSQSPSNKVTEKGKDVELRCDPISGHTALYWYRQSLGQGLEFLIYFQGNSAPDKSGLPSDRFSAERTGGSVSTLTIQRTQQEDSAVYLCASSLGDSGGRETQYFGPGTRLLVL.

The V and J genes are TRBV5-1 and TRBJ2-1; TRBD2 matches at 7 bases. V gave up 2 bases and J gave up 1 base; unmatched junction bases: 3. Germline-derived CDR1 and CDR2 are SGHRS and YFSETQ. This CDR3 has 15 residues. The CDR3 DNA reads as TGCGCCAGCAGCTTAATGGGGGGGTCCTACAATGAGCAGTTCTTC. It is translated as CASSLMGGSYNEQFF.

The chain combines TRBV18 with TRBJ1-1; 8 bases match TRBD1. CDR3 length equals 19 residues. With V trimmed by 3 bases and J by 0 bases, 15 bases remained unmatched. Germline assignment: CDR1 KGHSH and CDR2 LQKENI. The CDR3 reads CASSPPNRGNPALNTEAFF. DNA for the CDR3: TGTGCCAGCTCACCCCCTAACAGGGGGAACCCCGCACTGAACACTGAAGCTTTCTTT.

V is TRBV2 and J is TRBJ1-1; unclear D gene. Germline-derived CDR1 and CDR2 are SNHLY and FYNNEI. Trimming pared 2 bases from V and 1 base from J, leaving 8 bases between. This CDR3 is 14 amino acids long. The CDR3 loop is CASSEREGNTEAFF. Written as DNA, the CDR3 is TGTGCCAGCAGTGAAAGGGAGGGGAACACTGAAGCTTTCTTT. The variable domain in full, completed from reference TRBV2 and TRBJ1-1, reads EPEVTQTPSHQVTQMGQEVILRCVPISNHLYFYWYRQILGQKVEFLVSFYNNEISEKSEIFDDQFSVERPDGSNFTLKIRSTKLEDSAMYFCASSEREGNTEAFFGQGTRLTVV.

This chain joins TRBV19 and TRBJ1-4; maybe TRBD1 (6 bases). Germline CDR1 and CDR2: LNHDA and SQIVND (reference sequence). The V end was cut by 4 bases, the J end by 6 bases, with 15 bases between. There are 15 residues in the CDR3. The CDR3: CASSTFSDRYEKLFF. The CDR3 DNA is TGTGCCAGTAGTACATTCTCGGACAGATATGAAAAACTGTTTTTT.

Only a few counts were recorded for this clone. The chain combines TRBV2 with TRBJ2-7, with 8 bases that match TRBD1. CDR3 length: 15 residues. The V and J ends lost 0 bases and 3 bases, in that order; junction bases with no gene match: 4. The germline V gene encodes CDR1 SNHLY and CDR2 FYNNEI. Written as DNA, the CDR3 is TGTGCCAGCAGTGAAGCGCCAGGGGGCTTCTACGAGCAGTACTTC. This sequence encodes CASSEAPGGFYEQYF.

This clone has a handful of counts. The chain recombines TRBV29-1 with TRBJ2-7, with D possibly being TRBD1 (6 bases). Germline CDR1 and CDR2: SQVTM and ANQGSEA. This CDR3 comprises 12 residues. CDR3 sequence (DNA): TGCATCATTCGGGACAATCGCAACGAGCAGTACTTC. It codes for CIIRDNRNEQYF.

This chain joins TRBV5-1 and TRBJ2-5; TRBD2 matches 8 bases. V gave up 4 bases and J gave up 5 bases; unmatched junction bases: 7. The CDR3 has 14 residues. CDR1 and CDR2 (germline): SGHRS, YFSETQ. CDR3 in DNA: TGCGCCAGCAGCGGCGGGAGGCTCGGGGAGACCCAGTACTTC. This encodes CASSGGRLGETQYF.

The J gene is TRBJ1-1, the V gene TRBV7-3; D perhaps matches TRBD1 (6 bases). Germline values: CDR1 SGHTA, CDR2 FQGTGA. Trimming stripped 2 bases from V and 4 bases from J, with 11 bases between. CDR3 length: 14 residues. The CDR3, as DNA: TGTGCCAGCAGCTTAGCAGGGGCGGCCACTGAAGCTTTCTTT. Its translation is CASSLAGAATEAFF.

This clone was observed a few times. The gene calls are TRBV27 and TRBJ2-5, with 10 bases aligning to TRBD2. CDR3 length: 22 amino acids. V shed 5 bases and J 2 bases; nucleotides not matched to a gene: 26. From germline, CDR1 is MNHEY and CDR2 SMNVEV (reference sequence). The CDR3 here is CASSPRPYSNGPGTSEQETQYF. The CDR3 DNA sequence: TGTGCCAGCAGTCCTCGTCCTTATTCTAACGGACCAGGGACTAGCGAACAAGAGACCCAGTACTTC.

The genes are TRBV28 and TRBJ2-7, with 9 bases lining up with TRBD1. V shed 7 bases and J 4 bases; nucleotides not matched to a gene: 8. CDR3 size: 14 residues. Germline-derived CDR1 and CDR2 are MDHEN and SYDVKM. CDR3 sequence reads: CASKGTGSVYEQYF. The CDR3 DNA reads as TGTGCCAGCAAGGGGACAGGGAGTGTTTACGAGCAGTACTTC.

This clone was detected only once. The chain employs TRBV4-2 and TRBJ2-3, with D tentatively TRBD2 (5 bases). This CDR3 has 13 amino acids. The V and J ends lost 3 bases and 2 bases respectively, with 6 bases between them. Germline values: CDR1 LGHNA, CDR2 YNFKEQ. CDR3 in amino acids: CASSHGDTDTQYF. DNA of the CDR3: TGTGCCAGCAGCCACGGGGACACAGATACGCAGTATTTT.

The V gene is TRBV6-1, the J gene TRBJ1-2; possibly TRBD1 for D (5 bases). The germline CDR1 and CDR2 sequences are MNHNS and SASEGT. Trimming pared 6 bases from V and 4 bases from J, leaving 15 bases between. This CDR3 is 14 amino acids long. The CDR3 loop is CASRISTATYGYTF. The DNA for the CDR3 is TGTGCCAGCAGGATTTCGACAGCCACCTATGGCTACACCTTC.

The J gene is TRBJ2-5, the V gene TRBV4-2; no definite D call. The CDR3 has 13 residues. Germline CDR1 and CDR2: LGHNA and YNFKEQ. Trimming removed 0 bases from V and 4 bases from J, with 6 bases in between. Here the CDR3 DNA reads TGTGCCAGCAGCCAAGATGTGGCAGAGACCCAGTACTTC. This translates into CASSQDVAETQYF.

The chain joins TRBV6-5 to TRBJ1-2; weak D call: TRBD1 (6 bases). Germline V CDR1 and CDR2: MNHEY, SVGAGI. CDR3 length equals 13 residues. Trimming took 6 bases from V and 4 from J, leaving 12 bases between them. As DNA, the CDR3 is TGTGCCAGCAGCCGACAGGAGTTCTATGGCTACACCTTC. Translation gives CASSRQEFYGYTF.

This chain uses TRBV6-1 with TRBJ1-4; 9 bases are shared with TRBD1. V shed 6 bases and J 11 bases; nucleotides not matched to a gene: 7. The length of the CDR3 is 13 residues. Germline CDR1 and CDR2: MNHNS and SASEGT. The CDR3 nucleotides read TGTGCCAGCAGGGTGGACAGGGGCGGGAAACTGTTTTTT. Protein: CASRVDRGGKLFF.

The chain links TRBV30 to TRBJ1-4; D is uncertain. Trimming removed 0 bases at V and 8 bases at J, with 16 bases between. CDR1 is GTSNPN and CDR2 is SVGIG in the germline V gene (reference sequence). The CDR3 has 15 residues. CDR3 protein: CAWSVEAGRGEKLFF. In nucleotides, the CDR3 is TGTGCCTGGAGTGTAGAGGCGGGCAGAGGAGAAAAACTGTTTTTT.

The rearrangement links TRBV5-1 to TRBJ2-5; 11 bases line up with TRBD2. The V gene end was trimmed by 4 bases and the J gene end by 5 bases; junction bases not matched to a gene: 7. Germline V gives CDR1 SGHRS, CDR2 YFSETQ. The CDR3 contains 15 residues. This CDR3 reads CASSISGGAGETQYF. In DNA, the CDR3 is TGCGCCAGCAGCATTAGCGGGGGGGCCGGGGAGACCCAGTACTTC.

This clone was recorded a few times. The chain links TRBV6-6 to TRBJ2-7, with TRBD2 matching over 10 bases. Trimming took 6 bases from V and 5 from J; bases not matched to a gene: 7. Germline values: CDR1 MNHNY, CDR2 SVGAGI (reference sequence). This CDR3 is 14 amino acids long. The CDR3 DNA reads TGTGCCAGCAGGACGGGACTAGCGTCCCACGAGCAGTACTTC. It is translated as CASRTGLASHEQYF.

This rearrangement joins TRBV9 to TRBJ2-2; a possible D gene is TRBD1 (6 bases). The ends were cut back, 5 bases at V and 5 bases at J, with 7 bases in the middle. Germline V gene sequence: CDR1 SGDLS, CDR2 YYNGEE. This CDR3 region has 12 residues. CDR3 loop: CASRQGTGELFF. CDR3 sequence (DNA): TGTGCCAGCAGACAGGGAACCGGGGAGCTGTTTTTT.

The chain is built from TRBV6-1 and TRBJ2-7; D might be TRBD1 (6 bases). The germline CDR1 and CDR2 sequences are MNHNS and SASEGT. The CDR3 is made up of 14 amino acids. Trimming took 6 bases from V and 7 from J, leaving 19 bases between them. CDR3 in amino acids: CASRDRSWTGEQYF. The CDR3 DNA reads TGTGCCAGCAGAGACAGGTCCTGGACGGGGGAGCAGTACTTC.

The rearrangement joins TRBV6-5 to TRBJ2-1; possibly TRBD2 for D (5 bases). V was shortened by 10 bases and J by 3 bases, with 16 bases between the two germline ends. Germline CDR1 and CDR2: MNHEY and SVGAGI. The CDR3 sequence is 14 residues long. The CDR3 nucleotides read TGTGCCACCACCGTCCAGCGGCACTACAATGAGCAGTTCTTC. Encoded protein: CATTVQRHYNEQFF.

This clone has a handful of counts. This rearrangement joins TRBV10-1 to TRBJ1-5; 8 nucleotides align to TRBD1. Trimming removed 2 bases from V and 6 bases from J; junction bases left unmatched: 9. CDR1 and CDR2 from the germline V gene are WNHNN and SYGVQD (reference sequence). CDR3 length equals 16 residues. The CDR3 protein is CASSEPWTGWAQPQHF. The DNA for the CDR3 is TGCGCCAGCAGTGAGCCCTGGACAGGGTGGGCTCAGCCCCAGCATTTT.

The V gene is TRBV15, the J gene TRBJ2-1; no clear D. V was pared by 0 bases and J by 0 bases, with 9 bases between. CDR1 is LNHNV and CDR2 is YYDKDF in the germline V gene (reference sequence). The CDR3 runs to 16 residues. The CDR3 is CATSRERASSYNEQFF. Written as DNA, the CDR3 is TGTGCCACCAGCAGAGAAAGAGCTAGCTCCTACAATGAGCAGTTCTTC.

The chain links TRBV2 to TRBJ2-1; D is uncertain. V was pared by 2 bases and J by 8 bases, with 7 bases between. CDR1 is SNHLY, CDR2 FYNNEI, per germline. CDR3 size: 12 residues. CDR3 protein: CASSESLDEQFF. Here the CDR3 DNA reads TGTGCCAGCAGTGAAAGCCTGGATGAGCAGTTCTTC.

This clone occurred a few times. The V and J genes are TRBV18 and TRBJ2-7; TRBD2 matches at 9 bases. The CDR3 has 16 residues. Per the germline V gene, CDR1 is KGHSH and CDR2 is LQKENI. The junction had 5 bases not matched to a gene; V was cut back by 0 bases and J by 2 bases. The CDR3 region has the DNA TGTGCCAGCTCACCACCTAGCGGGGGTGGCACCTACGAGCAGTACTTC. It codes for CASSPPSGGGTYEQYF.

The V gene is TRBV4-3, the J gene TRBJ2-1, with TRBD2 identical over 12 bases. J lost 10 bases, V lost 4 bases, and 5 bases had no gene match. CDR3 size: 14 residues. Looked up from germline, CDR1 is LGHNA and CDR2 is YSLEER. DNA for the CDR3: TGCGCCAGCAGCCGGACTAGCGGGGCTATGGAGCAGTTCTTC. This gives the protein CASSRTSGAMEQFF.